These T cell receptor beta chains were read from a single sample in a study of blood T cell repertoires in COVID-19. Assay used: immunoSEQ multiplex PCR; TCRdb lists only in-frame clones, some missing. The table records more than 15,000 clones, over 80% of them present only once. Sequenced: peripheral blood. The receptor source for this set is a human donor in a cohort sampled during active COVID-19. The donor label of this sample is uncertain. Both conserved end residues are part of each CDR3. A D gene is named only where the DNA matches it firmly. A row's size may be missing; if present it is once, few, many or a size class.

D | J | size | V | CDR3 | DNA
NA | TRBJ2-7 | NA | TRBV4-1 | CASSHPAGPYEQYF | TGCGCCAGCAGCCACCCTGCTGGCCCCTACGAGCAGTACTTC
TRBD2 | TRBJ2-1 | NA | TRBV11-2 | CASSLVLAGPNEQFF | TGTGCCAGCAGCTTAGTCCTAGCGGGACCCAATGAGCAGTTCTTC
TRBD2 | TRBJ2-1 | once | TRBV24-1 | CATGTSGTSLGDEQFF | TGTGCCACCGGGACCTCCGGGACTAGCTTGGGGGATGAGCAGTTCTTC
TRBD2 | TRBJ2-1 | once | TRBV29-1 | CSVVGTSIFNEQFF | TGCAGCGTTGTAGGGACTAGTATATTCAATGAGCAGTTCTTC
NA | TRBJ1-1 | NA | TRBV2 | CASAGNTEAFF | TGTGCCAGCGCCGGGAACACTGAAGCTTTCTTT
TRBD1 | TRBJ2-1 | NA | TRBV29-1 | CSVDEGGAGQFF | TGCAGCGTTGACGAAGGGGGCGCGGGGCAGTTCTTC
NA | TRBJ2-4 | NA | TRBV21-1 | CASSKESNIQYF | TGTGCCAGCAGCAAAGAATCTAACATTCAGTACTTC
TRBD2 | TRBJ2-1 | NA | TRBV7-8 | CASSLAEGGRANEQFF | TGTGCCAGCAGCTTAGCCGAGGGCGGGAGGGCCAATGAGCAGTTCTTC
NA | TRBJ2-1 | NA | TRBV24-1 | CATSDSRGARWNEQFF | TGTGCCACCAGTGACTCCAGGGGGGCGCGGTGGAATGAGCAGTTCTTC
NA | TRBJ1-2 | NA | TRBV29-1 | CSVEDYRGRARRSGYTF | TGCAGCGTTGAAGACTACCGGGGAAGGGCCCGTAGGTCTGGCTACACCTTC
TRBD1 | TRBJ1-5 | NA | TRBV19 | CASSISQGDQPQHF | TGTGCCAGTAGTATTTCACAGGGGGATCAGCCCCAGCATTTT
TRBD1 | TRBJ2-1 | NA | TRBV7-3 | CASSLTGQGAYNEQFF | TGTGCCAGCAGCTTAACGGGACAGGGTGCCTACAATGAGCAGTTCTTC
TRBD2 | TRBJ2-1 | NA | TRBV5-1 | CASSTQISGTSGNEQFF | TGCGCCAGCAGCACACAGATTAGCGGGACCTCGGGGAATGAGCAGTTCTTC
NA | TRBJ2-7 | few | TRBV5-5 | CASSLDLRTYEQYF | TGTGCCAGCAGCCTAGACCTCCGGACCTACGAGCAGTACTTC
TRBD1 | TRBJ2-3 | once | TRBV28 | CASSSARLSGQGAQDTQYF | TGTGCCAGCAGTTCGGCAAGACTCTCGGGACAGGGGGCGCAAGATACGCAGTATTTT
TRBD1 | TRBJ2-1 | NA | TRBV6-6 | CASTPGQGAGNEQFF | TGTGCCAGCACCCCCGGACAGGGGGCCGGTAATGAGCAGTTCTTC
TRBD1 | TRBJ2-7 | NA | TRBV12-5 | CASGFTRDRSYEQYF | TGTGCTAGTGGTTTCACACGGGACAGGTCCTACGAGCAGTACTTC
NA | TRBJ2-3 | NA | TRBV21-1 | CASSNYGAPTDTQYF | TGTGCCAGCAGCAATTATGGGGCGCCCACAGATACGCAGTATTTT
TRBD2 | TRBJ2-7 | NA | TRBV5-4 | CASSSSRSGRHEQYF | TGTGCCAGCAGCTCCTCTAGGAGCGGGAGGCACGAGCAGTACTTC
NA | TRBJ2-4 | NA | TRBV3-1/TRBV3-2 | CASSPGTGGDIQYF | TGTGCCAGCAGCCCTGGGACTGGAGGGGACATTCAGTACTTC
TRBD1 | TRBJ2-3 | NA | TRBV19 | CASRDRGGDTDTQYF | TGTGCCAGTAGGGACAGGGGTGGGGACACAGATACGCAGTATTTT
NA | TRBJ1-2 | NA | TRBV27 | CASSLSGSGYGYTF | TGTGCCAGCAGTTTATCGGGCAGTGGATATGGCTACACCTTC
TRBD2 | TRBJ2-3 | NA | TRBV28 | CASSPGGSRGDTQYF | TGTGCCAGCAGCCCGGGAGGATCCCGAGGGGATACGCAGTATTTT
NA | TRBJ1-2 | NA | TRBV6-5 | CASSQTRDSSYGYTF | TGTGCCAGCAGTCAAACCCGGGACTCCTCCTATGGCTACACCTTC
TRBD2 | TRBJ2-1 | NA | TRBV24-1 | CATSAAGGANEQFF | TGTGCCACCAGTGCAGCGGGAGGGGCCAATGAGCAGTTCTTC
TRBD1 | TRBJ2-7 | NA | TRBV2 | CASRGTVSYEQYF | TGTGCCAGCAGGGGGACAGTTTCCTACGAGCAGTACTTC
NA | TRBJ2-1 | NA | TRBV24-1 | CATSESTNFNEQFF | TGTGCCACCAGTGAATCGACAAACTTCAATGAGCAGTTCTTC